This T cell receptor (beta chain) was captured by sequencing in a study of blood T cell repertoires in COVID-19. Study-wide background: Some COVID-19 samples were acute and others convalescent; all came from the United States, Italy and Spain. PBMCs, B-cell-depleted T cells, or T cells provided the cDNA or gDNA that made up the material.

As handled by the study authors: Amplifying reference gene primers gave estimates of nucleated cell counts. The protocol was immunoSEQ multiplex PCR, while the TCRdb copy is restricted to in-frame clones and leaves out a portion. The V and J calls and clone size are taken from that table; D and trimming were inferred from the DNA. Here the sample spans roughly 60,000 clones, more than 80% being singletons. CDR1 is MNHEY and CDR2 is SVGEGT in the germline V gene. V was clipped by 4 bases and J by 8 bases, with 14 bases between them. The CDR3 is made up of 13 amino acids. The sequence derives from a man at least 80 years old with acute or convalescent COVID-19. The chain links TRBV6-2 or TRBV6-3 to TRBJ1-2; unclear D gene. Sequenced input: peripheral blood. Here the CDR3 reads CASSFAGVRGYTF. The CDR3, as DNA: TGTGCCAGCAGTTTCGCTGGAGTCCGGGGCTACACCTTC.